These 15 T cell receptor beta chains were sequenced from one sample in a study of blood T cell repertoires in COVID-19. Here immunoSEQ multiplex PCR was the method, and the copy in TCRdb shows in-frame clones only, minus some. Altogether under 250,000 clones are present, about 86% being singletons, with the ten largest covering approximately 4.8%. Sequencing used peripheral blood. The origin of the receptors is a man over 45 with active or convalescent COVID-19.

In its sample, this clone was seen once. The chain links TRBV24-1 to TRBJ2-1; 7 positions agree with TRBD2. This CDR3 has 17 residues. V shed 4 bases, J shed 0 bases, and the junction held 8 bases outside the gene matches. CDR1 is KGHDR and CDR2 is SFDVKD in the germline V gene. This chain's CDR3 is CATSDPSGGSSYNEQFF. In DNA form, the CDR3 reads TGTGCCACCAGTGACCCCTCGGGCGGGAGCTCCTACAATGAGCAGTTCTTC.

The J gene is TRBJ2-7, the V gene TRBV28; 10 nucleotides agree with TRBD1. The CDR3 is 14 residues long. Per the germline V gene, CDR1 is MDHEN and CDR2 is SYDVKM. The junction had 4 bases not matched to a gene; V was cut back by 5 bases and J by 3 bases. This CDR3 is CASSHRDRGYEQYF. Written as DNA, the CDR3 is TGTGCCAGCAGTCACCGGGACAGGGGCTACGAGCAGTACTTC.

The chain has TRBV9 and TRBJ2-2; D is possibly TRBD2 (7 bases). Germline V gene data show CDR1 as SGDLS and CDR2 as YYNGEE. This CDR3 is 17 amino acids long. V was shortened by 4 bases and J by 2 bases, with 18 bases between the two germline ends. The CDR3 protein is CASSQTGRTVNTGELFF. CDR3 coding DNA: TGTGCCAGCAGCCAAACCGGGAGGACAGTTAACACCGGGGAGCTGTTTTTT. Together with reference TRBV9 and TRBJ2-2, the CDR3 gives the full variable domain: DSGVTQTPKHLITATGQRVTLRCSPRSGDLSVYWYQQSLDQGLQFLIQYYNGEERAKGNILERFSAQQFPDLHSELNLSSLELGDSALYFCASSQTGRTVNTGELFFGEGSRLTVL.

This chain connects TRBV30 to TRBJ1-2; D call uncertain. The CDR3 totals 13 residues. V lost 2 bases and J 4 bases, leaving 11 bases between the germline ends. Germline CDR1 reads GTSNPN; CDR2 reads SVGIG (reference sequence). The CDR3 DNA reads as TGTGCCTGGAGTCCCCCTAACGGCTATGGCTACACCTTC. This codes for CAWSPPNGYGYTF.

This clone was counted ten times or more. The chain links TRBV19 to TRBJ1-5, with D possibly being TRBD1 (5 bases). V gave up 2 bases and J gave up 6 bases, with 5 bases separating them. Germline V gene data show CDR1 as LNHDA and CDR2 as SQIVND (reference sequence). This CDR3 has 12 amino acids. This CDR3 reads CASSIQGQPQHF. For the CDR3, the DNA is TGTGCCAGTAGTATACAGGGTCAGCCCCAGCATTTT.

CDR3 sequence reads: CATSDPGQGAGEAFF. The DNA for the CDR3 is TGTGCCACCAGTGACCCGGGACAGGGGGCGGGTGAAGCTTTCTTT. J is TRBJ1-1 and V is TRBV24-1, with 12 bases fitting TRBD1. From germline, CDR1 is KGHDR and CDR2 SFDVKD. V shed 4 bases and J 7 bases; nucleotides not matched to a gene: 6. The CDR3 length is 15 residues.

The gene calls are TRBV7-9 and TRBJ2-7; possible D gene TRBD1, 5 bases. The CDR3 runs 16 residues. The germline V and J ends were trimmed by 1 base and 3 bases, with 16 bases remaining between them. CDR1 is SEHNR, CDR2 FQNEAQ, per germline (reference sequence). CDR3 nucleotide sequence: TGTGCCAGCAGCTTAGGTCAGGACAATGTCTTCTACGAGCAGTACTTC. This encodes CASSLGQDNVFYEQYF. The variable domain in full, with the rest retrieved from reference TRBV7-9 and TRBJ2-7, is DTGVSQNPRHKITKRGQNVTFRCDPISEHNRLYWYRQTLGQGPEFLTYFQNEAQLEKSRLLSDRFSAERPKGSFSTLEIQRTEQGDSAMYLCASSLGQDNVFYEQYFGPGTRLTVT.

This chain uses TRBV30 with TRBJ1-2, with D hard to call. Trimming stripped 3 bases from V and 1 base from J, with 18 bases between. The CDR3 loop spans 16 amino acids. CDR1 GTSNPN and CDR2 SVGIG come from the germline V gene (reference sequence). The CDR3 DNA is TGTGCCTGGAGCCCTGGAGGGATAAGATTTAACTATGGCTACACCTTC. This codes for CAWSPGGIRFNYGYTF.

V is TRBV7-8 and J is TRBJ2-7, with 8 bases aligning to TRBD1. In germline, CDR1 is SGHVS, CDR2 FQNEAQ. The CDR3 is 14 residues long. J was trimmed by 3 bases and V by 5 bases; bases with no gene match: 6. CDR3 nucleotide sequence: TGTGCCAGCAGCCCCACGGACAGGGTCTACGAGCAGTACTTC. Translating it yields CASSPTDRVYEQYF. Full variable domain (rest looked up from reference TRBV7-8 and TRBJ2-7): GAGVSQSPRYKVAKRGQDVALRCDPISGHVSLFWYQQALGQGPEFLTYFQNEAQLDKSGLPSDRFFAERPEGSVSTLKIQRTQQEDSAVYLCASSPTDRVYEQYFGPGTRLTVT.

The chain employs TRBV7-2 and TRBJ1-6; maybe TRBD1 (6 bases). Trimming took off 3 bases at V and 15 bases at J, with 15 bases between the two ends. The CDR3 sequence is 13 residues long. Germline V gene lookup returns CDR1 SGHTA and CDR2 FQGNSA. DNA of the CDR3: TGTGCCAGCAGCTTCGCCAGACAGGACATCCTCCACTTT. It encodes CASSFARQDILHF.

This clone has a single count. The V and J genes are TRBV30 and TRBJ1-1; 8 positions agree with TRBD1. The V and J ends lost 8 bases and 6 bases, in that order; junction bases with no gene match: 11. Germline-derived CDR1 and CDR2 are GTSNPN and SVGIG (reference sequence). The length of the CDR3 is 13 residues. In nucleotides, the CDR3 is TGTGCCGGAACCCCCGGACAGGGAGCTGAAGCTTTCTTT. Translated, it gives CAGTPGQGAEAFF.

This clone was picked up one time. The chain is built from TRBV7-8 and TRBJ1-6; 10 nucleotides line up with TRBD1. J was trimmed by 0 bases and V by 7 bases; bases with no gene match: 6. This CDR3 contains 17 residues. Germline CDR1 is SGHVS and CDR2 is FQNEAQ. This CDR3 reads CASTRDRGPSYNSPLHF. CDR3 in DNA: TGTGCCAGCACCCGGGACAGGGGACCCTCCTATAATTCACCCCTCCACTTT.

The chain employs TRBV5-4 and TRBJ2-1; TRBD2 agrees at 10 bases. In germline, CDR1 is SGHNT, CDR2 YYREEE (reference sequence). With V trimmed by 1 base and J by 12 bases, 7 bases remained unmatched. The CDR3 sequence is 14 residues long. DNA of the CDR3: TGTGCCAGCAGCTTGAGCGGGGGGGCTTACCGGCAGTTCTTC. This codes for CASSLSGGAYRQFF.

This chain's CDR3 is CASSLLGLAGGYEQYF. As DNA, the CDR3 is TGTGCCAGCAGCTTATTAGGGCTAGCGGGGGGGTATGAGCAGTACTTC. This chain connects TRBV7-8 to TRBJ2-7; 12 bases line up with TRBD2. This CDR3 spans 16 amino acids. The V gene end was trimmed by 2 bases and the J gene end by 7 bases; junction bases not matched to a gene: 9. The germline V gene encodes CDR1 SGHVS and CDR2 FQNEAQ.

This clone was detected a few times. The CDR3 sequence is CASSKGPAGYGYTF. DNA of the CDR3: TGTGCCAGCAGTAAGGGGCCAGCAGGGTATGGCTACACCTTC. The chain uses TRBV27 and TRBJ1-2; D may be TRBD1 (5 bases). With 5 bases removed from V and 5 bases from J, the gap between germline ends came to 15 bases. The CDR3 covers 14 residues. CDR1 is MNHEY and CDR2 is SMNVEV in the germline V gene (reference sequence).